A selection of T cell receptor beta chains follows, all from one sample in a study of blood T cell repertoires in COVID-19. The repertoire was sequenced with immunoSEQ multiplex PCR; TCRdb's copy has only in-frame clones and lacks some. The sample holds roughly 230,000 clones, under 85% seen once. Material: peripheral blood. The receptors originated from a human donor in a cohort sampled during active COVID-19. The CDR3 runs from the conserved cysteine through the conserved F or W. Each record gives: clone size, D gene, V gene, J gene, CDR3 DNA, CDR3 protein. A D gene is named only where the DNA matches it firmly. Clone sizes are given selectively: once, few, many, or a class where the clone is expanded.

clone_size: few
d_call: TRBD1
v_call: TRBV10-2
j_call: TRBJ1-5
cdr3_nt: TGCGCCAGCAGGGGAACACAGGGGCCCACTCAGCCCCAGCATTTT
cdr3_aa: CASRGTQGPTQPQHF

clone_size: .
d_call: .
v_call: TRBV5-6
j_call: TRBJ2-2
cdr3_nt: TGTGCCAGCAGCACCCAACAGGGTTCCGGGGAGCTGTTTTTT
cdr3_aa: CASSTQQGSGELFF

clone_size: .
d_call: .
v_call: TRBV3-1/TRBV3-2
j_call: TRBJ2-5
cdr3_nt: TGTGCCAGCGCGATAAAAAAGACCCAGTACTTC
cdr3_aa: CASAIKKTQYF

clone_size: .
d_call: .
v_call: TRBV2
j_call: TRBJ2-7
cdr3_nt: TGTGCCAGCATTAGGGGCAGGGATCGACACGAGCAGTACTTC
cdr3_aa: CASIRGRDRHEQYF

clone_size: .
d_call: .
v_call: TRBV30
j_call: TRBJ2-3
cdr3_nt: TGTGCCTGGGACAAGACTAGTGGGGGCACAGATACGCAGTATTTT
cdr3_aa: CAWDKTSGGTDTQYF

clone_size: .
d_call: .
v_call: TRBV25-1
j_call: TRBJ2-7
cdr3_nt: TGTGCCAGCAGTGGGCACTACGAGCAGTACTTC
cdr3_aa: CASSGHYEQYF

clone_size: .
d_call: TRBD1
v_call: TRBV18
j_call: TRBJ2-7
cdr3_nt: TGTGCCAGCTCACGGACAGGGTCTGATTTATATATCTACGAGCAGTACTTC
cdr3_aa: CASSRTGSDLYIYEQYF

clone_size: .
d_call: .
v_call: TRBV2
j_call: TRBJ2-5
cdr3_nt: TGTGCCAGCAGCGACAATTCGGACAGAGGAGAGACCCAGTACTTC
cdr3_aa: CASSDNSDRGETQYF

clone_size: .
d_call: .
v_call: TRBV5-8
j_call: TRBJ1-2
cdr3_nt: TGTGCCAGCAGCCCTTCGGGACACCAAAACTATGGCTACACCTTC
cdr3_aa: CASSPSGHQNYGYTF

clone_size: .
d_call: TRBD2
v_call: TRBV6-5
j_call: TRBJ2-7
cdr3_nt: TGTGCCAGCAGTTACTCAAGCGGGGGCTACGAGCAGTACTTC
cdr3_aa: CASSYSSGGYEQYF

clone_size: .
d_call: .
v_call: TRBV20-1
j_call: TRBJ2-1
cdr3_nt: TGCAGTGCTAGATCGGACAATGAGCAGTTCTTC
cdr3_aa: CSARSDNEQFF

clone_size: .
d_call: .
v_call: TRBV7-2
j_call: TRBJ1-3
cdr3_nt: TGTGCCAGCAGCTCCAATCGGGGGTTCTCTGGAAACACCATATATTTT
cdr3_aa: CASSSNRGFSGNTIYF

clone_size: .
d_call: .
v_call: TRBV6-4
j_call: TRBJ1-1
cdr3_nt: TGTGCCAGCAGTTCGACAAGGAACACTGAAGCTTTCTTT
cdr3_aa: CASSSTRNTEAFF

clone_size: .
d_call: .
v_call: TRBV7-2
j_call: TRBJ1-1
cdr3_nt: TGTGCCAGCAGCTTAGCGGCAGGGGAAGAAAACACTGAAGCTTTCTTT
cdr3_aa: CASSLAAGEENTEAFF

clone_size: .
d_call: TRBD1
v_call: TRBV7-2
j_call: TRBJ2-1
cdr3_nt: TGTGCCAGCAGCTTACGACAGGGGGCAAATGAGCAGTTCTTC
cdr3_aa: CASSLRQGANEQFF

clone_size: few
d_call: TRBD1
v_call: TRBV24-1
j_call: TRBJ2-1
cdr3_nt: TGTGCCACCAGTGATTCGGGACAGATGAAGCAGTTCTTC
cdr3_aa: CATSDSGQMKQFF

clone_size: .
d_call: .
v_call: TRBV3-1/TRBV3-2
j_call: TRBJ1-2
cdr3_nt: TGTGCCAGCAGCCACCCAGGGACTGCGTATGGCTACACCTTC
cdr3_aa: CASSHPGTAYGYTF

clone_size: .
d_call: TRBD2
v_call: TRBV20-1
j_call: TRBJ2-5
cdr3_nt: TGCAGTGCTAGTGGGACTAGCGGGAGAGAGACCCAGTACTTC
cdr3_aa: CSASGTSGRETQYF

clone_size: .
d_call: .
v_call: TRBV11-1
j_call: TRBJ2-7
cdr3_nt: TGTGCCAGCAGGCGAGACAGGGAGCAGTACTTC
cdr3_aa: CASRRDREQYF

clone_size: .
d_call: TRBD1
v_call: TRBV6-5
j_call: TRBJ2-7
cdr3_nt: TGTGCCAGCAGCCTACTGGGACAGGGAAATAACGAGCAGTACTTC
cdr3_aa: CASSLLGQGNNEQYF

clone_size: .
d_call: .
v_call: TRBV19
j_call: TRBJ1-5
cdr3_nt: TGTGCCAGTAGTTCCGGCCGGACAGTGAGCAATCAGCCCCAGCATTTT
cdr3_aa: CASSSGRTVSNQPQHF

clone_size: .
d_call: .
v_call: TRBV3-1/TRBV3-2
j_call: TRBJ2-2
cdr3_nt: TGTGCCAGCAGCCGCACGGACACCGGGGAGCTGTTTTTT
cdr3_aa: CASSRTDTGELFF

clone_size: .
d_call: .
v_call: TRBV10-2
j_call: TRBJ2-3
cdr3_nt: TGCGCCAGCAGTGACTGGCGGGATAGCACAGATACGCAGTATTTT
cdr3_aa: CASSDWRDSTDTQYF

clone_size: once
d_call: TRBD1
v_call: TRBV28
j_call: TRBJ1-6
cdr3_nt: TGTGCCAGCAGTCGGCAGACAGGGTGGTCCTATAATTCACCCCTCCACTTT
cdr3_aa: CASSRQTGWSYNSPLHF

clone_size: .
d_call: .
v_call: TRBV4-1
j_call: TRBJ1-4
cdr3_nt: TGCGCCAGCAGCCTCGAGGGATCGGGGAATGAAAAACTGTTTTTT
cdr3_aa: CASSLEGSGNEKLFF

clone_size: .
d_call: .
v_call: TRBV5-1
j_call: TRBJ2-1
cdr3_nt: TGCGCCAGCAGCTTGCTAGGGGGAGGGGGATCCTACAATGAGCAGTTCTTC
cdr3_aa: CASSLLGGGGSYNEQFF

clone_size: .
d_call: .
v_call: TRBV9
j_call: TRBJ1-4
cdr3_nt: TGTGCCAGCAGCGTAGGGGGACTGAACACGGAAAAACTGTTTTTT
cdr3_aa: CASSVGGLNTEKLFF

clone_size: many
d_call: TRBD2
v_call: TRBV15
j_call: TRBJ2-7
cdr3_nt: TGTGCCACCAGCACGAGGGTAACTAGCGGGAGGGAGCAGTACTTC
cdr3_aa: CATSTRVTSGREQYF